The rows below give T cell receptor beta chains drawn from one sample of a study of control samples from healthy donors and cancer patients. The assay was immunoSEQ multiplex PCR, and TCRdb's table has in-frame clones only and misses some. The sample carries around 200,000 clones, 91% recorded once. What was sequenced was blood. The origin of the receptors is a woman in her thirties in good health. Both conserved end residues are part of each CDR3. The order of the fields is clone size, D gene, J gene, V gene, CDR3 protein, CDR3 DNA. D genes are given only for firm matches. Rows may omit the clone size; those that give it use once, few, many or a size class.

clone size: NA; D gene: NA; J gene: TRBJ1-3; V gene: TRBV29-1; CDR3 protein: CSVEGNGNTIYF; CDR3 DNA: TGCAGCGTTGAGGGAAATGGAAACACCATATATTTT
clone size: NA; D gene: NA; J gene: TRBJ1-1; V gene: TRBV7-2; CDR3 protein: CASSLVQMNTEAFF; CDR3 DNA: TGTGCCAGCAGCTTAGTACAGATGAACACTGAAGCTTTCTTT
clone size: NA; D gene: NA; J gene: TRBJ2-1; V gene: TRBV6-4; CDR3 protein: CASSDSEGGGDEQFF; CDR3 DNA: TGTGCCAGCAGTGACTCGGAGGGGGGGGGCGATGAGCAGTTCTTC
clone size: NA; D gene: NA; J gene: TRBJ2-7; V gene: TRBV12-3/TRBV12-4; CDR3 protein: CASSFPGSREQYF; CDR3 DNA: TGTGCCAGCAGTTTCCCAGGGTCACGGGAGCAGTACTTC
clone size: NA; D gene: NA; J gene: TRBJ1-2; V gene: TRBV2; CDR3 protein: CASSERENYGYTF; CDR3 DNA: TGTGCCAGCAGTGAGAGGGAGAACTATGGCTACACCTTC
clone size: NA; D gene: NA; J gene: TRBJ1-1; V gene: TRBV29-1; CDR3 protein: CSVGRETEAFF; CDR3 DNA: TGCAGCGTTGGCAGGGAAACTGAAGCTTTCTTT
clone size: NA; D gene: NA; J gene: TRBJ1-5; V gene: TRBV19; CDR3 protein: CASSIRGNNQPQHF; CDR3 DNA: TGTGCCAGTAGTATCCGGGGTAACAATCAGCCCCAGCATTTT
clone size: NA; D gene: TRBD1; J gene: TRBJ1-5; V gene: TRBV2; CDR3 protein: CASSGDSSNQPQHF; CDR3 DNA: TGTGCCAGCAGTGGGGACAGTAGCAATCAGCCCCAGCATTTT
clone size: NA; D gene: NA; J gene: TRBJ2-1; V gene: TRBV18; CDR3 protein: CASSPRGSYNEQFF; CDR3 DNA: TGTGCCAGCTCACCACGGGGGAGCTACAATGAGCAGTTCTTC
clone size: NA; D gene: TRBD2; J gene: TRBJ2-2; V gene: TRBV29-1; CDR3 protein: CSVPGTSNTGELFF; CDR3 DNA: TGCAGCGTTCCCGGGACTAGCAACACCGGGGAGCTGTTTTTT
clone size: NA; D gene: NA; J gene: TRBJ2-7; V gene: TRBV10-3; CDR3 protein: CAISERGTAPYEQYF; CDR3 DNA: TGTGCCATCAGTGAGCGGGGGACCGCCCCCTACGAGCAGTACTTC
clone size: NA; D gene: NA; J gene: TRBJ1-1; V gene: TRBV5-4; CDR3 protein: CASSSPSNTEAFF; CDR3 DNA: TGTGCCAGCAGCTCCCCTTCGAACACTGAAGCTTTCTTT
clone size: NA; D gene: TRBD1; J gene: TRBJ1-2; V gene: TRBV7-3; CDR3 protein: CASSPGQGHYGYTF; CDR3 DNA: TGTGCCAGCAGCCCGGGACAGGGGCACTATGGCTACACCTTC
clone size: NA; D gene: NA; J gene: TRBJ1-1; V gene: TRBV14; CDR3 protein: CASSQRSAITEAFF; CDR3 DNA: TGTGCCAGCAGCCAACGGTCAGCGATCACTGAAGCTTTCTTT
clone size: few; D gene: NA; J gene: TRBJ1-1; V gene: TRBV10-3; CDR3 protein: CAISESQDLNTEAFF; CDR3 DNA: TGTGCCATCAGTGAGTCGCAGGACCTGAACACTGAAGCTTTCTTT
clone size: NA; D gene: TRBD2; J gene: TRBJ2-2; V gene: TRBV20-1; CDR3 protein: CSASRGGTGELFF; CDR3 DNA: TGCAGTGCTAGTCGCGGGGGCACCGGGGAGCTGTTTTTT
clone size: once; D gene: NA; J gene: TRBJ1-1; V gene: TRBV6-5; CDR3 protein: CASSYRTEAFF; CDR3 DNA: TGTGCCAGCAGTTACCGAACTGAAGCTTTCTTT
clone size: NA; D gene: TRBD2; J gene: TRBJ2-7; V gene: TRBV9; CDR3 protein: CASSTLAGSYEQYF; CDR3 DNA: TGTGCCAGCAGCACCCTAGCGGGATCCTACGAGCAGTACTTC
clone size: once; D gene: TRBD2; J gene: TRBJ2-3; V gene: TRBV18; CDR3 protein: CASSPLGGGTDTQYF; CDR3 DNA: TGTGCCAGCTCACCACTGGGAGGGGGCACAGATACGCAGTATTTT
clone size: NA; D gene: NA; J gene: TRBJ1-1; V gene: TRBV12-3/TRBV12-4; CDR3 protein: CASSPYRKAFF; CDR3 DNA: TGTGCCAGCAGTCCGTACAGGAAAGCTTTCTTT
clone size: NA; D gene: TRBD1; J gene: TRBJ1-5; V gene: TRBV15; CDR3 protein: CATSRDRGPNQPQHF; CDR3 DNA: TGTGCCACCAGCAGAGACAGGGGGCCCAATCAGCCCCAGCATTTT
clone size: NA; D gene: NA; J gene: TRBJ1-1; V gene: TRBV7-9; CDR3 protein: CASSQTRGNTEAFF; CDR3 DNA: TGTGCCAGCAGCCAAACCCGGGGGAACACTGAAGCTTTCTTT
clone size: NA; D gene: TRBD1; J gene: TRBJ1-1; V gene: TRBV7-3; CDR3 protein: CASSFTGGTEAFF; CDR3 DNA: TGTGCCAGCAGCTTCACAGGGGGGACTGAAGCTTTCTTT
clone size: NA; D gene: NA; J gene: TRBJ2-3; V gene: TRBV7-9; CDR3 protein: CASSPSGYTDTQYF; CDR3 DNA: TGTGCCAGCAGCCCGTCAGGGTACACAGATACGCAGTATTTT
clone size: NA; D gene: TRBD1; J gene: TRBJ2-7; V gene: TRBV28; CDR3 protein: CASSPPTGSSYEQYF; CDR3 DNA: TGTGCCAGCAGTCCCCCGACAGGGAGCTCCTACGAGCAGTACTTC
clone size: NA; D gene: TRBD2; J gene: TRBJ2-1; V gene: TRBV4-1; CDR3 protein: CASRIGTSSREQFF; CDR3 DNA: TGCGCCAGCAGGATAGGGACTAGCTCTCGTGAGCAGTTCTTC
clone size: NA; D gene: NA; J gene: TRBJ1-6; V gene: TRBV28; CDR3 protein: CASSLGSPLHF; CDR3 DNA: TGTGCCAGCAGTTTAGGCTCACCCCTCCACTTT
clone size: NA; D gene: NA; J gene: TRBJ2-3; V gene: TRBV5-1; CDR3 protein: CASSPAGGTDTQYF; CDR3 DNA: TGCGCCAGCAGCCCGGCAGGGGGCACAGATACGCAGTATTTT
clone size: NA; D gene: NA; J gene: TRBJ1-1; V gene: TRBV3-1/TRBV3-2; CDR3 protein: CASSQGRGTEAFF; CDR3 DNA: TGTGCCAGCAGCCAAGGCCGGGGCACTGAAGCTTTCTTT
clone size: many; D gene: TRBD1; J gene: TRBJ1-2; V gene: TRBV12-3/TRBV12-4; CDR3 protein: CASSFDRGYGYTF; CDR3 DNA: TGTGCCAGCAGTTTCGACAGGGGCTATGGCTACACCTTC
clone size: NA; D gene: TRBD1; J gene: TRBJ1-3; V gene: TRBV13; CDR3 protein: CASSAGTGFGNTIYF; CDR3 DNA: TGTGCCAGCAGCGCCGGGACAGGGTTCGGAAACACCATATATTTT
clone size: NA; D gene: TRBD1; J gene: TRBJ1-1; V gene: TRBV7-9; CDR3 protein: CASSLLRTGNTEAFF; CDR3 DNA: TGTGCCAGCAGCTTATTAAGGACAGGGAACACTGAAGCTTTCTTT
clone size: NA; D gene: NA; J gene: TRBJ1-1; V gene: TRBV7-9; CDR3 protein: CASSLVAGVKNTEAFF; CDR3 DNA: TGTGCCAGCAGCTTAGTGGCGGGGGTAAAGAACACTGAAGCTTTCTTT
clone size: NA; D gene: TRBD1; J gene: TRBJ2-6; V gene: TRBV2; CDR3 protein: CASKGASSGANVLTF; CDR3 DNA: TGTGCCAGCAAGGGGGCTAGCTCTGGGGCCAACGTCCTGACTTTC
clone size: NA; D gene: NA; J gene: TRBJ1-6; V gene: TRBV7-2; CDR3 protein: CASSLDTYNSPLHF; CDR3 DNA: TGTGCCAGCAGCTTGGACACATATAATTCACCCCTCCACTTT
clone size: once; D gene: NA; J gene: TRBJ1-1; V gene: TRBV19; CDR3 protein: CASSMGRGTEAFF; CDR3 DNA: TGTGCCAGTAGTATGGGGAGGGGTACTGAAGCTTTCTTT
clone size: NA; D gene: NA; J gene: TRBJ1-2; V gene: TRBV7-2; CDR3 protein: CASSTRDIRNGYTF; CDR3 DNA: TGTGCCAGCAGCACCCGGGACATCCGGAATGGCTACACCTTC
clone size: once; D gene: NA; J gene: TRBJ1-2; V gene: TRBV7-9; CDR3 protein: CASSFGGEGYGYTF; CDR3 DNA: TGTGCCAGCAGCTTCGGAGGAGAGGGCTATGGCTACACCTTC
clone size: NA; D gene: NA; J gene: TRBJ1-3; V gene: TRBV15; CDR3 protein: CATSRDRGSGNTIYF; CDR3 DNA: TGTGCCACCAGCAGAGATCGGGGGTCTGGAAACACCATATATTTT
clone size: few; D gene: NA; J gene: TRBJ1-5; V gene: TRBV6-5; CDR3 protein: CASSYVRDQPQHF; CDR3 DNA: TGTGCCAGCAGTTACGTACGGGATCAGCCCCAGCATTTT
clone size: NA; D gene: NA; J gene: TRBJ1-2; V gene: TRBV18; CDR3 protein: CASSPPAGTYGYTF; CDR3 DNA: TGTGCCAGCTCACCACCAGCAGGGACCTATGGCTACACCTTC